The source of this T cell receptor (beta chain) is a study of vaccination effects on CD4 cells after COVID-19. At the level of the study: A few million PBMC were seeded per well and grown in the presence of around 10 IU/ml IL-2 and around 10 ug/ml peptides.

Per germline, CDR1 LGHDT and CDR2 YNNKEL (reference sequence). The CDR3 is 16 amino acids. V lost 7 bases to trimming and J lost 5 bases; unmatched junction nucleotides: 15. Following a 10-day culture, CD4+ T cells were purified. Nucleocapsid antibody tests were negative, and the vaccine recipients had no prior SARS-CoV-2 infection. A remark on this clone: Its target is not known.

Measured with immunoSEQ multiplex PCR; TCRdb has only the in-frame clones, and not every one. The table has under 60,000 clones, approximately 70% seen once. Study results and limitations: Convalescent patients in the study were few, and early post-infection timepoints were absent. In healthy vaccinees, only 1 of 255 vaccine-induced clones cross-reacted with common cold coronaviruses.

This TCR derives from a human donor who received a COVID-19 vaccine. The chain links TRBV3-1 (or the pseudogene TRBV3-2) to TRBJ1-1; 8 bases are shared with TRBD1. The sample in question was CD4+ T cells from PBMCs cultured without peptide, obtained before COVID-19 vaccination. CDR3 amino acids: CASTMGQVRSATEAFF. The CDR3 bases are TGTGCCAGCACCATGGGACAGGTGAGGAGTGCGACTGAAGCTTTCTTT.